This T cell receptor (beta chain) was profiled in a study of tumor and adjacent non-tumor tissue in lung cancer. Study-level background: The patients, 10 or so men and several women, were about 30 to 76 with stage I to III disease. Findings and caveats of the study: Tumor tissue had significantly higher TCR diversity than normal lung.

In the case of this clonotype: The antigen is not known.

TCRbeta libraries were built with three rounds of nested PCR, modified from ARM-PCR. TCRdb itself ran the multiplex PCR reads through MiXCR, one entry per CDR3 protein. The table includes 220,000 or so distinct CDR3 sequences, 70% to 75% detected once. RNA was extracted from bulk tissue without any cell sorting. Germline CDR1 and CDR2: SGHTA and FQGTGA. The CDR3 has 14 residues. V shed 5 bases and J shed 2 bases, with 12 bases lying between them. The source material was lung tumor tissue. The TCR sequence derives from a man aged 60 to 69 with non-small cell lung cancer. The V call is TRBV7-3, the J call TRBJ2-5; D is possibly TRBD1 (5 bases). CDR3 in DNA: TGTGCCAGCAGCCAGACAGTAAATCAAGAGACCCAGTACTTC. It encodes CASSQTVNQETQYF.